This T cell receptor (beta chain) is from a study of spatial heterogeneity in lung cancer (dated by TCRdb to between 2018 and 2021). Background on the whole study: The donors were about 71 patients from the lung TRACERx cohort who had early-stage, untreated non-small cell lung cancer. Follow-up PBMC samples were sequenced whenever the samples were available, and the median time to follow-up was approximately 24 months after resection. Beta-chain transcripts were consistently detected in greater numbers than alpha-chain transcripts, which likely reflects a higher abundance of beta-chain transcripts. In the raw uncorrected reads, each unique combination of TCR and UMI appeared more than ten times on average. In non-small cell lung cancer, the study made a quantitative comparison of TCR alpha and beta repertoires among multiple tumor regions, matched nontumor lung and blood. Nonsynonymous mutation counts, determined by whole-exome sequencing of tumor tissue, were related to features of the TCR repertoire. At surgery, hundreds of tumor regions, 63 to 70 matched nontumor lung samples and 56 PBMC samples were TCR-sequenced for both alpha and beta chains. Study-wide conclusions, independent of this receptor: Confirming at a functional level the hypothesis that regional TCRs recognize regional mutations was considered to require additional single-cell paired TCR alpha and beta sequencing. Ubiquitous expanded tumor TCRs showed up in blood more often at tumor resection than at routine follow-up. Only roughly 14 patients were included in comparisons of baseline and follow-up blood repertoires.

Taken from cysteine to phenylalanine, the CDR3 has 13 residues. The only DNA kept is the CDR3, 39 bases in frame from the first base. The germline V gene encodes CDR1 SGHRS and CDR2 YFSETQ. V is shortened by 0 bases, J by 2 bases, and the region joining them spans 5 bases. The time point label of this sample denotes: blood at routine non-recurrence follow-up after resection. Whole RNA extracted from tumor and nontumor lung tissue, or from cryopreserved PBMC samples, was used for TCR sequencing without cell sorting. Patients were selected for TCR sequencing only if sufficient RNA was available from at least two tumor regions. To prepare the library, 5' RACE was applied. Sequencing instrument: NextSeq 500. The TCR library protocol attached a unique molecular identifier to each TCR cDNA molecule to allow correction of PCR and sequencing errors. As for the original processing: TCR identification, UMI-based error correction and CDR3 extraction were all carried out with Decombinator tools. TCRs above a frequency of 2 per 1,000, corresponding to the top 1% of the tumor frequency distribution, were defined as expanded. Rényi diversity was computed with the R vegan package after subsampling each repertoire 100 times to 5,000 TCRs. To build CDR3 similarity networks, amino acid triplet string-kernel similarity was used, and CDR3s were connected when their pairwise similarity was above 0.82. The public reads were run again by TCRdb, first through fastp at Q25 and then through MiXCR, and only productive beta chains were kept. When rows share a CDR3 protein, they turn into one entry using the most common DNA and genes. These V and J calls derive from TCRdb rather than the authors' analysis. In all, the sample holds 35,000 to 45,000 distinct CDR3 sequences, and approximately 7.5% of those were seen once. Of the sample, approximately 8.8% falls within the top ten clones.

In this sample, this clonotype turned up many times. This receptor's antigen is unknown. Base qualities are not recorded, but no much larger clone differs from it by a single base. The sequences come from PBMCs, collected at follow-up. This sequence uses TRBV5-1 and TRBJ1-2; confidence is insufficient to name the D gene. This clonotype originated in a male donor with early-stage non-small cell lung cancer. CDR3 reads: CASSLGENYGYTF. The base sequence is TGCGCCAGCAGCTTGGGGGAGAACTATGGCTACACCTTC.